Listed below are T cell receptor beta chains from one sample, sequenced in a study of OX40 agonist ivuxolimab in advanced cancers. TCRdb's copy holds only in-frame clones and misses some; the assay was immunoSEQ multiplex PCR. The sample includes fewer than 65,000 clones, about 91% of them seen just once. The sequences come from CD4+ or CD8+ T cells sorted from blood, collected in a trial of the OX40 agonist ivuxolimab. The origin of the receptors is an adult with an advanced solid tumor such as melanoma, head and neck, liver or kidney cancer. Both conserved end residues are part of each CDR3. D genes are given only for firm matches.

D	V	J	CDR3	DNA
TRBD2	TRBV7-3	TRBJ2-1	CASSLSGGTYNEQFF	TGTGCCAGCAGCTTAAGCGGGGGAACCTACAATGAGCAGTTCTTC
TRBD1	TRBV10-1	TRBJ2-3	CASSELETGSTDTQYF	TGCGCCAGCAGTGAGTTGGAGACAGGGAGCACAGATACGCAGTATTTT
.	TRBV29-1	TRBJ1-2	CSVSTGAGYGYTF	TGCAGCGTATCGACAGGTGCGGGCTATGGCTACACCTTC
TRBD1	TRBV7-9	TRBJ1-1	CASSWVDRGLEGTEAFF	TGTGCCAGCAGCTGGGTCGACAGGGGGCTAGAAGGCACTGAAGCTTTCTTT
.	TRBV28	TRBJ2-3	CASSLPNTDTQYF	TGTGCCAGCAGTCTCCCGAACACAGATACGCAGTATTTT
.	TRBV6-5	TRBJ2-2	CASSYTATGELFF	TGTGCCAGCAGTTACACGGCTACCGGGGAGCTGTTTTTT
.	TRBV5-4	TRBJ2-2	CASSVQGTGELFF	TGTGCCAGCAGCGTACAGGGAACCGGGGAGCTGTTTTTT
.	TRBV9	TRBJ2-3	CASSALPGGTDTQYF	TGTGCCAGCAGCGCCCTCCCGGGAGGCACAGATACGCAGTATTTT
.	TRBV7-8	TRBJ2-7	CASSWGNYEQYF	TGTGCCAGCAGCTGGGGGAATTACGAGCAGTACTTC
.	TRBV2	TRBJ1-5	CASSEWVGRNQPQHF	TGTGCCAGCAGTGAATGGGTAGGACGCAATCAGCCCCAGCATTTT